This passage covers 2 T cell receptor beta chains from one sample sequenced in a study of CD8+CD57+ T cells in acquired aplastic anemia (dated 2018 in TCRdb). Sequencing was performed on an Illumina HiSeq 2000. Profiling of TCR beta VDJ combinations and CDR3 sequences used genomic DNA as the template. TCRdb trimmed the raw reads at Q25, called clones with MiXCR and kept productive beta chains. Rows merge per CDR3 protein into single entries with the most common DNA and genes. The sample records around 170,000 distinct CDR3 sequences, just over 45% of which are singletons. Around 2.7% of the sample goes to the ten largest clones. The specimen sequenced was sorted CD4+, CD8+, or CD8+CD57+ T cells (not recorded which) from PBMCs. The receptors derive from a human donor in good health.

The rearrangement uses TRBV29-1 and TRBJ1-1, with 9 bases fitting TRBD1. Per germline, CDR1 SQVTM and CDR2 ANQGSEA. V shed 5 bases and J 1 base; nucleotides not matched to a gene: 2. There are 13 residues in the CDR3. Here the CDR3 DNA reads TGCAGCGTTAAGGACAGGGGGAACACTGAAGCTTTCTTT. It yields the protein CSVKDRGNTEAFF. The whole variable domain, remainder taken from reference TRBV29-1 and TRBJ1-1, is SAVISQKPSRDICQRGTSLTIQCQVDSQVTMMFWYRQQPGQSLTLIATANQGSEATYESGFVIDKFPISRPNLTFSTLTVSNMSPEDSSIYLCSVKDRGNTEAFFGQGTRLTVV.

This clonotype was counted at least ten times. The V gene is TRBV20-1, the J gene TRBJ2-7; D is ambiguous. V lost 1 base and J lost 3, with 7 bases in between. Per germline, CDR1 DFQATT and CDR2 SNEGSKA (reference sequence). The CDR3 has 12 residues. The CDR3 region is CSARGPVYEQYF. The CDR3 DNA is TGCAGTGCTAGAGGACCAGTCTACGAGCAGTACTTC.